One sample yielded the 9 T cell receptor beta chains listed below, sequenced in a study of T cell responses to AZD1222 COVID-19 vaccine. The table came from immunoSEQ multiplex PCR; TCRdb's copy has only in-frame clones and leaves some out. The data show some 100,000 clones, 75% to 90% seen once. Sequences were derived from peripheral blood, sampled on day 0 of AZD1222 vaccination. The receptors were sampled from an adult in good health.

The chain links TRBV29-1 to TRBJ1-1, with D hard to call. Trimming cost V 4 bases and J 1 base, with 10 bases left between them. The CDR3 runs 13 residues. Germline V gene data show CDR1 as SQVTM and CDR2 as ANQGSEA. The CDR3 DNA is TGCAGCGTTGTGGCCCCCTGGAACACTGAAGCTTTCTTT. Its translation is CSVVAPWNTEAFF.

The V gene is TRBV6-2 or TRBV6-3, the J gene TRBJ1-1; D is uncertain. Germline CDR1 and CDR2: MNHEY and SVGEGT. This CDR3 contains 13 residues. V was pared by 2 bases and J by 1 base, with 5 bases between. DNA for the CDR3: TGTGCCAGCAGTTACAGACAGAACACTGAAGCTTTCTTT. Translated: CASSYRQNTEAFF.

This clone is a singleton in its sample. This chain joins TRBV4-1 and TRBJ1-1; 11 bases agree with TRBD1. This CDR3 is built from 17 residues. The V gene's germline CDR1 is MGHRA and CDR2 YSYEKL. Trimming at V came to 4 bases and at J to 4 bases, leaving 11 bases not matched to a gene. The CDR3 nucleotides read TGCGCCAGCAGCCGCCTAAGGACAGGGGGCCGGGGCACTGAAGCTTTCTTT. Translated, it gives CASSRLRTGGRGTEAFF.

The chain links TRBV5-6 to TRBJ2-7; possible D gene TRBD1, 6 bases. The CDR3 is 17 amino acids. CDR1 SGHDT and CDR2 YYEEEE come from the germline V gene. Trimming stripped 4 bases from V and 1 base from J, with 21 bases between. The CDR3 here is CASSLTSSGTLSYEQYF. The DNA of the CDR3 is TGTGCCAGCAGCCTTACCTCCTCCGGGACATTGTCCTACGAGCAGTACTTC.

The CDR3 coding sequence is TGTGCCAGCAGTTTATCAGCTGGTACGCAGTATTTT. Its translation: CASSLSAGTQYF. This chain uses TRBV27 with TRBJ2-3; D is ambiguous. The V and J ends lost 0 bases and 8 bases respectively, with 6 bases between them. The CDR3 consists of 12 residues. The germline gives CDR1 MNHEY, CDR2 SMNVEV (reference sequence).

V is TRBV14 and J is TRBJ1-1, with D uncertain. V was cut by 6 bases and J by 1 base, with 9 bases left in between. Germline CDR1 and CDR2: SGHDN and FVKESK. The CDR3 sequence is 13 residues long. The CDR3 sequence: CASSPSSNTEAFF. CDR3 in DNA: TGTGCCAGCAGTCCCTCATCGAACACTGAAGCTTTCTTT.

The chain links TRBV15 to TRBJ2-3; no firm D call. Germline CDR1 reads LNHNV; CDR2 reads YYDKDF (reference sequence). This CDR3 contains 16 residues. The V end was cut by 1 base, the J end by 4 bases, with 15 bases between. The CDR3 sequence is CATSRAPKRSADTQYF. The CDR3 DNA reads TGTGCCACCAGCAGAGCCCCCAAGCGATCGGCAGATACGCAGTATTTT.

The V gene is TRBV30, the J gene TRBJ1-6, with D possibly matching TRBD1 (6 bases). V lost 3 bases and J lost 7, with 13 bases in between. Germline V lookup: CDR1 GTSNPN, CDR2 SVGIG (reference sequence). CDR3 size: 14 residues. The CDR3 reads CAWRIGQLNSPLHF. The CDR3 DNA follows: TGTGCCTGGAGAATCGGACAGCTCAATTCACCCCTCCACTTT.

This clone was seen just once. The chain uses TRBV28 and TRBJ1-2; the match to TRBD1 covers 8 bases. The CDR3 is 16 amino acids. V dropped 5 bases and J dropped 2; count of bases not matched to a gene: 10. CDR1 MDHEN and CDR2 SYDVKM come from the germline V gene. CDR3 nucleotide sequence: TGTGCCAGCAGTCCCTTGCGGACAGGGTCGAACTATGGCTACACCTTC. This codes for CASSPLRTGSNYGYTF.